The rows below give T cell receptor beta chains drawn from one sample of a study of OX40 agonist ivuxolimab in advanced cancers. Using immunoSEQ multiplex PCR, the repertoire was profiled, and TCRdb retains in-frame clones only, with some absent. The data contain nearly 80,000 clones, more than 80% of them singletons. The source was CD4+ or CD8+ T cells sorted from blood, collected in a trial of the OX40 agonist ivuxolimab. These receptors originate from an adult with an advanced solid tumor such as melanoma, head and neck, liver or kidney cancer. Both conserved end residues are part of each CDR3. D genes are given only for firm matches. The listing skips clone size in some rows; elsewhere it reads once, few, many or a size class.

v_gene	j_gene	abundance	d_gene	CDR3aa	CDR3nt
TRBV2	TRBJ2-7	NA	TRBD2	CASRSGTSGRGGPYEQYF	TGTGCCAGTAGATCCGGGACTAGCGGGAGAGGGGGGCCCTACGAGCAGTACTTC
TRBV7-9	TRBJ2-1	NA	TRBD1	CASSLGTGVFF	TGTGCCAGCAGCTTAGGGACAGGTGTATTCTTC
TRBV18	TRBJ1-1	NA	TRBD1	CASSGDRGRGNTEAFF	TGTGCCAGCTCAGGGGACAGGGGGCGAGGGAACACTGAAGCTTTCTTT
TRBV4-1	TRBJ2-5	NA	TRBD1	CASSQDPSRGQETQYF	TGCGCCAGCAGCCAAGACCCCTCCAGGGGGCAAGAGACCCAGTACTTC
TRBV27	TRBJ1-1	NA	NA	CASSPGMTTEAFF	TGTGCCAGCAGTCCCGGGATGACCACTGAAGCTTTCTTT
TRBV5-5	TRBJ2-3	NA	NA	CASSLGPIADTQYF	TGTGCCAGCAGCCTTGGGCCGATTGCAGATACGCAGTATTTT
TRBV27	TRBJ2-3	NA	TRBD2	CASSPRASGRTDTQYF	TGTGCCAGCAGTCCTCGGGCTAGCGGGCGCACAGATACGCAGTATTTT
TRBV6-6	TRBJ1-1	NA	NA	CASSSTGENTEAFF	TGTGCCAGCAGTTCGACAGGTGAGAACACTGAAGCTTTCTTT
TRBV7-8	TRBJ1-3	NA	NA	CASSLGGYGNTIYF	TGTGCCAGCAGCTTAGGGGGGTACGGAAACACCATATATTTT
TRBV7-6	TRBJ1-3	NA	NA	CASSSTREGNTIYF	TGTGCCAGCAGCTCCACCAGGGAAGGAAACACCATATATTTT
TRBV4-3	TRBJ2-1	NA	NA	CASSPMTGNNEQFF	TGCGCCAGCAGCCCGATGACTGGCAACAATGAGCAGTTCTTC
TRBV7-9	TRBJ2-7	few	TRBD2	CASSSRLAGAGEQYF	TGTGCCAGCAGCTCCCGACTAGCGGGAGCGGGGGAGCAGTACTTC
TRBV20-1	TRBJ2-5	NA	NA	CSAPKEETQYF	TGCAGTGCACCGAAGGAAGAGACCCAGTACTTC
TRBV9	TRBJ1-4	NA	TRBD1	CASSGLTGPRGEKLFF	TGTGCCAGCAGCGGCCTGACAGGGCCTCGTGGGGAAAAACTGTTTTTT
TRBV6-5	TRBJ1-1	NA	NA	CASLEAGGTEAFF	TGTGCCAGCCTGGAGGCGGGGGGCACTGAAGCTTTCTTT
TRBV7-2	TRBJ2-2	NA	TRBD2	CASSLAGLGLAGTGELFF	TGTGCCAGCAGCTTAGCGGGGTTGGGACTAGCAGGGACCGGGGAGCTGTTTTTT
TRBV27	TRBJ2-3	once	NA	CASSLRLTATDTQYF	TGTGCCAGCAGCCTGCGATTGACAGCCACAGATACGCAGTATTTT
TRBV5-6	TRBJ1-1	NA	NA	CASSLFVRLTEAFF	TGTGCCAGCAGCTTGTTCGTGCGGCTCACTGAAGCTTTCTTT
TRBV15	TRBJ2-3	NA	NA	CATSRDKRLTQYF	TGTGCCACCAGCAGAGATAAGAGACTAACGCAGTATTTT
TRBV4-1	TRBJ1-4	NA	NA	CASSQDAFLAGELFF	TGCGCCAGCAGCCAAGATGCCTTTTTGGCAGGGGAACTGTTTTTT
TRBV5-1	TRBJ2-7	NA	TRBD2	CASSFGASGSYEQYF	TGCGCCAGCAGCTTTGGGGCTAGCGGGAGTTACGAGCAGTACTTC
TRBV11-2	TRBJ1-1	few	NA	CASSLVGVSPMNTEAFF	TGTGCCAGCAGCTTAGTGGGCGTCAGCCCGATGAACACTGAAGCTTTCTTT
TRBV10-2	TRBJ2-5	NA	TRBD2	CASSDPRTSHEDQETQYF	TGCGCCAGCAGTGACCCTAGGACTAGTCATGAGGACCAAGAGACCCAGTACTTC
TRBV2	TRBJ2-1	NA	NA	CASSPLRGAYNEQFF	TGTGCCAGCAGCCCGCTGAGGGGGGCCTACAATGAGCAGTTCTTC
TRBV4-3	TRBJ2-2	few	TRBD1	CASSQLVGGDTGELFF	TGCGCCAGCAGCCAATTAGTAGGGGGCGACACCGGGGAGCTGTTTTTT
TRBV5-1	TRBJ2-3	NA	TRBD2	CASSRVGSGGFTDTQYF	TGCGCCAGCAGTCGGGTCGGTAGCGGGGGGTTCACAGATACGCAGTATTTT
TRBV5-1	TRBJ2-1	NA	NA	CASSLGAAYNEQFF	TGCGCCAGCAGCTTGGGGGCAGCTTACAATGAGCAGTTCTTC
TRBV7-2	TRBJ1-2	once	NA	CASTLQGIYGYTF	TGTGCCAGCACCCTACAGGGAATCTATGGCTACACCTTC
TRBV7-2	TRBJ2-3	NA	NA	CASRPDGGRVTDTQYF	TGTGCCAGCAGACCGGACGGTGGCCGGGTCACAGATACGCAGTATTTT
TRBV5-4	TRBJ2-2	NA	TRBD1	CASSLGQGRFGGELFF	TGTGCCAGCAGCTTAGGACAGGGGAGGTTCGGCGGGGAGCTGTTTTTT
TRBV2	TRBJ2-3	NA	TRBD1	CASSYGTDSTDTQYF	TGTGCCAGCAGTTACGGGACAGATAGCACAGATACGCAGTATTTT
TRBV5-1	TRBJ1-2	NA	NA	CASSLGSPNYGYTF	TGCGCCAGCAGCTTGGGAAGCCCTAACTATGGCTACACCTTC
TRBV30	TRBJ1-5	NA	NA	CAWSRDNAADGNQPQHF	TGTGCCTGGAGTAGGGACAATGCGGCAGACGGGAATCAGCCCCAGCATTTT
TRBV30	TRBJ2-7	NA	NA	CAWSAGYPYEQYF	TGTGCCTGGAGTGCGGGGTACCCCTACGAGCAGTACTTC
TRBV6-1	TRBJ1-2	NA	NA	CASSEFSRGEGGYTF	TGTGCCAGCAGTGAATTTAGCAGGGGTGAAGGAGGCTACACCTTC
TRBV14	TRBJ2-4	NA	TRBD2	CASSHGISLGGLAKNIQYF	TGTGCCAGCAGCCACGGTATTTCTCTGGGAGGGTTAGCCAAAAACATTCAGTACTTC
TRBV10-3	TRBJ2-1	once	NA	CAISGRGLLLNEQFF	TGTGCCATCAGTGGCCGTGGACTATTGCTGAATGAGCAGTTCTTC
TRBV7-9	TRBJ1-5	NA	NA	CASSIGNQPQHF	TGTGCCAGCAGCATAGGGAATCAGCCCCAGCATTTT
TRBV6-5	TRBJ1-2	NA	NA	CASSYVVDYGYTF	TGTGCCAGCAGTTACGTAGTGGACTATGGCTACACCTTC
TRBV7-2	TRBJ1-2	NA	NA	CASSVPRWDTGHYGYTF	TGTGCCAGCAGCGTACCCCGTTGGGACACAGGGCATTATGGCTACACCTTC